This is a list of T cell receptor beta chains from one sample in a study of CD8 T cells in ankylosing spondylitis. One entry per CDR3 protein results from TCRdb running MiXCR on the 5' RACE reads. This sample has around 120,000 distinct CDR3 sequences; roughly an eighth occur once, and the top ten carry just under 3%. The sequenced sample consisted of blood, either unsorted or a sorted T cell fraction (not recorded which). These receptors originate from a female donor with ankylosing spondylitis or in good health (not recorded which). The CDR3 runs from the conserved cysteine through the conserved F or W. The D gene is left open where the match is weak. A clone size is listed for some rows: how often the clone was seen (once, few, many), or a class if it is expanded.

J gene	D gene	V gene	CDR3 length	clone size	CDR3 protein	CDR3 DNA
TRBJ1-3	NA	TRBV18	16	many	CASSPDMTGVGNTIYF	TGTGCCAGCTCACCTGACATGACGGGCGTTGGAAACACCATATATTTT
TRBJ1-2	NA	TRBV12-3/TRBV12-4	13	many	CASSSDKNYGYTF	TGTGCCAGCAGCTCGGACAAGAACTATGGCTACACCTTC
TRBJ2-7	NA	TRBV3-1	16	NA	CASSQGSPGTYYEQYF	TGTGCCAGCAGCCAAGGCTCCCCGGGCACTTACTACGAGCAGTACTTC
TRBJ2-5	TRBD1	TRBV29-1	13	NA	CSVVGTGGETQYF	TGCAGCGTAGTCGGCACAGGGGGGGAGACCCAGTACTTC
TRBJ1-4	TRBD1	TRBV12-3/TRBV12-4	15	few	CASSSIGQGIEKLFF	TGTGCCAGCAGTTCAATTGGACAGGGGATAGAAAAACTGTTTTTT
TRBJ1-3	NA	TRBV5-1	17	NA	CASSTGSATSSGNTIYF	TGCGCCAGCAGCACGGGAAGTGCCACCTCTTCTGGAAACACCATATATTTT
TRBJ1-3	NA	TRBV5-1	14	few	CASSPRTAGNTIYF	TGCGCCAGCAGCCCAAGGACAGCCGGAAACACCATATATTTT
TRBJ1-3	NA	TRBV4-1	14	many	CASSQEGTGNTIYF	TGCGCCAGCAGCCAAGAGGGGACTGGAAACACCATATATTTT
TRBJ2-3	NA	TRBV6-5	11	many	CASRKADTQYF	TGTGCCAGCAGAAAGGCAGATACGCAGTATTTT
TRBJ2-7	TRBD2	TRBV19	15	few	CASSPGTSVTYEQYF	TGTGCCAGTAGTCCCGGGACTAGCGTCACCTACGAGCAGTACTTC
TRBJ2-3	TRBD2	TRBV7-8	15	NA	CASSLQGGGTDTQYF	TGTGCCAGCAGCTTACAGGGAGGGGGCACAGATACGCAGTATTTT
TRBJ2-7	TRBD1	TRBV18	16	few	CASSLGTGIFLYEQYF	TGTGCCAGCTCACTAGGGACAGGGATTTTTCTCTACGAGCAGTACTTC
TRBJ2-7	NA	TRBV5-1	14	many	CASRSGTGYYEQYF	TGCGCCAGCAGGTCGGGGACCGGATACTACGAGCAGTACTTC
TRBJ2-5	TRBD2	TRBV20-1	13	few	CSAKTGGSETQYF	TGCAGTGCCAAAACCGGGGGGTCAGAGACCCAGTACTTC
TRBJ2-1	TRBD2	TRBV7-2	15	few	CASRHSGRFDNEQFF	TGTGCCAGCAGACATAGCGGGAGATTCGACAATGAGCAGTTCTTC
TRBJ2-3	NA	TRBV5-1	16	NA	CASSSGGHTSTDTQYF	TGCGCCAGCAGCTCAGGGGGGCATACTAGCACAGATACGCAGTATTTT
TRBJ2-1	NA	TRBV5-6	13	NA	CASSSPTGNEQFF	TGTGCCAGCAGCTCCCCTACGGGGAATGAGCAGTTCTTC
TRBJ2-7	NA	TRBV4-1	15	few	CASSKRQERTYEQYF	TGCGCCAGCAGCAAAAGACAGGAGAGAACCTACGAGCAGTACTTC
TRBJ2-2	TRBD2	TRBV11-2	17	few	CASSLDSGRAEVGELFF	TGTGCCAGCAGCTTAGATAGCGGGAGGGCCGAAGTCGGGGAGCTGTTTTTT
TRBJ2-7	NA	TRBV20-1	12	few	CSALRGGHEQYF	TGCAGTGCTCTGAGGGGGGGACACGAGCAGTACTTC
TRBJ1-5	NA	TRBV5-1	14	many	CASRRDDSNQPQHF	TGCGCCAGCAGAAGAGACGATAGCAATCAGCCCCAGCATTTT
TRBJ1-2	NA	TRBV18	13	many	CASSPGANYGYTF	TGTGCCAGCTCACCAGGGGCTAACTATGGCTACACCTTC
TRBJ1-5	NA	TRBV5-1	14	NA	CASSLGDAHQPQHF	TGCGCCAGCAGCTTGGGGGACGCCCATCAGCCCCAGCATTTT
TRBJ2-7	NA	TRBV20-1	14	NA	CSARDGAGTREQYF	TGCAGTGCTAGAGATGGGGCAGGGACGCGCGAGCAGTACTTC
TRBJ2-1	TRBD2	TRBV7-2	17	once	CASSLGAWRGDYNEQFF	TGTGCCAGCAGCCTAGGGGCCTGGCGGGGGGACTACAATGAGCAGTTCTTC
TRBJ2-6	NA	TRBV7-9	16	many	CASSLIGSTGANVLTF	TGTGCCAGCAGCTTAATAGGCTCTACTGGGGCCAACGTCCTGACTTTC
TRBJ2-7	NA	TRBV20-1	12	NA	CSAREGMDEQYF	TGCAGTGCTAGAGAGGGGATGGACGAGCAGTACTTC
TRBJ2-5	TRBD2	TRBV29-1	14	once	CSFQGLAGAQTQYF	TGCAGCTTCCAGGGACTAGCGGGAGCGCAGACCCAGTACTTC
TRBJ1-2	NA	TRBV20-1	12	many	CSASTDNYGYTF	TGCAGTGCTAGTACTGATAACTATGGCTACACCTTC
TRBJ2-5	TRBD2	TRBV2	14	many	CASTRGGGPETQYF	TGTGCCAGCACCCGAGGCGGGGGGCCGGAGACCCAGTACTTC
TRBJ1-5	NA	TRBV21-1	15	many	CASSKGTGGNQPQHF	TGTGCCAGCAGCAAAGGGACAGGGGGGAATCAGCCCCAGCATTTT
TRBJ1-5	TRBD1	TRBV5-1	17	many	CASSLGGQAGNNQPQHF	TGCGCCAGCAGCTTGGGCGGACAGGCGGGAAACAATCAGCCCCAGCATTTT
TRBJ2-1	TRBD2	TRBV30	13	NA	CAWSKRGYNEQFF	TGTGCCTGGAGTAAGCGGGGCTACAATGAGCAGTTCTTC
TRBJ1-5	NA	TRBV7-2	14	NA	CASSFAGPNQPQHF	TGTGCCAGCAGCTTCGCGGGGCCAAATCAGCCCCAGCATTTT
TRBJ2-1	NA	TRBV9	12	many	CASSLRYNEQFF	TGTGCCAGCAGCCTTAGGTACAATGAGCAGTTCTTC
TRBJ2-7	NA	TRBV20-1	11	NA	CSVAEPYEQYF	TGCAGTGTGGCGGAGCCCTACGAGCAGTACTTC
TRBJ2-1	TRBD2	TRBV3-1	16	many	CASSLSGGGKYNEQFF	TGTGCCAGCAGCCTTAGCGGGGGGGGCAAATACAATGAGCAGTTCTTC
TRBJ2-1	TRBD2	TRBV6-1	14	NA	CASSASGNYNEQFF	TGTGCCAGCAGTGCTAGCGGGAACTACAATGAGCAGTTCTTC
TRBJ2-7	TRBD1	TRBV14	15	many	CASSQTDRGPYEQYF	TGTGCCAGCAGCCAGACAGACAGGGGGCCCTACGAGCAGTACTTC
TRBJ2-2	TRBD2	TRBV5-1	16	NA	CASSLATSGYTGELFF	TGCGCCAGCAGCTTGGCGACTAGCGGATACACCGGGGAGCTGTTTTTT
TRBJ2-1	NA	TRBV12-3/TRBV12-4	13	NA	CASSFRDLTEQFF	TGTGCCAGCAGTTTCAGGGATTTGACTGAGCAGTTCTTC
TRBJ1-6	NA	TRBV12-3/TRBV12-4	17	many	CASPWGADYGYNSPLHF	TGTGCCAGCCCTTGGGGGGCTGACTACGGCTATAATTCACCCCTCCACTTT
TRBJ2-1	NA	TRBV14	15	NA	CASSQVPTPYNEQFF	TGTGCCAGCAGCCAAGTTCCGACTCCCTACAATGAGCAGTTCTTC
TRBJ2-5	NA	TRBV20-1	12	few	CSARPGEETQYF	TGCAGTGCTAGACCGGGAGAAGAGACCCAGTACTTC
TRBJ1-5	TRBD1	TRBV7-8	16	NA	CASSPQTGTGLQPQHF	TGTGCCAGCAGCCCACAAACCGGGACAGGGTTACAGCCCCAGCATTTT
TRBJ1-5	TRBD1	TRBV12-3/TRBV12-4	15	many	CASSLGDRDNQPQHF	TGTGCCAGCAGTTTAGGGGACAGAGACAATCAGCCCCAGCATTTT
TRBJ1-4	NA	TRBV5-1	14	many	CASSLEKGNEKLFF	TGCGCCAGCAGCTTGGAGAAGGGGAATGAAAAACTGTTTTTT
TRBJ1-1	NA	TRBV18	14	many	CASSLGPGVTEAFF	TGTGCCAGCTCACTGGGCCCGGGGGTGACTGAAGCTTTCTTT
TRBJ2-1	TRBD2	TRBV3-1	16	many	CASSQRGGSSYNEQFF	TGTGCCAGCAGCCAGCGCGGGGGGAGCTCCTACAATGAGCAGTTCTTC
TRBJ1-1	NA	TRBV5-1	14	many	CASSLLGADTEAFF	TGCGCCAGCAGCTTGTTAGGGGCGGATACTGAAGCTTTCTTT
TRBJ1-2	TRBD1	TRBV6-5	15	many	CASSYAKTGIYGYTF	TGTGCCAGCAGTTACGCCAAGACAGGGATCTATGGCTACACCTTC